These 7 T cell receptor beta chains were all obtained from the same sample, sequenced in a study of CD8 T cells in ankylosing spondylitis. TCRdb fed the 5' RACE reads into MiXCR, producing one record per CDR3 protein. The sample includes some 330,000 distinct CDR3 sequences, 7% to 9% of them seen just once. Study observations and caveats: Roughly 8 highly homologous variants made up a TCR beta motif, and this motif appeared characteristic of ankylosing spondylitis blood.

No antigen has been identified for these receptors. The specimen was blood, either unsorted or a sorted T cell fraction (not recorded which). These receptors were collected from a male donor with ankylosing spondylitis.

V gene TRBV29-1 combines with J gene TRBJ1-2, with D tentatively TRBD1 (5 bases). V dropped 8 bases and J dropped 8 bases, with 15 bases sitting between them. Germline CDR1 is SQVTM and CDR2 is ANQGSEA. This CDR3 is 11 amino acids long. The CDR3 region is CSLGQSSGYTF. CDR3 nucleotide sequence: TGCAGCCTCGGACAATCCTCCGGCTACACCTTC.

This clonotype was observed a few times. The chain recombines TRBV6-2 or TRBV6-3 with TRBJ2-5, with D maybe TRBD2 (6 bases). Germline CDR1 reads MNHEY; CDR2 reads SVGEGT. Trimming stripped 0 bases from V and 5 bases from J, with 16 bases between. The CDR3 sequence is 16 residues long. In nucleotides, the CDR3 is TGTGCCAGCAGTTACTCTCGGGACTTCAGGAGGGAGACCCAGTACTTC. It translates to CASSYSRDFRRETQYF.

The V call is TRBV19, the J call TRBJ2-1; D is unclear. V was pared by 3 bases and J by 5 bases, with 11 bases between. Germline loops: CDR1 LNHDA, CDR2 SQIVND (reference sequence). The CDR3 spans 14 residues. CDR3 protein: CASSINGRNNEQFF. The CDR3 DNA follows: TGTGCCAGTAGTATTAATGGGCGGAACAATGAGCAGTTCTTC.

This clonotype has a handful of counts. The rearrangement links TRBV28 to TRBJ2-7; the D gene is possibly TRBD1 (7 bases). V lost 9 bases, J lost 2 bases, and 14 bases lay in between. CDR1 and CDR2 from the germline V gene are MDHEN and SYDVKM. This CDR3 has 13 residues. CDR3 in amino acids: CASGGTATYEQYF. DNA for the CDR3: TGTGCCAGTGGGGGGACAGCGACCTACGAGCAGTACTTC. The full variable domain, in which reference TRBV28 and TRBJ2-7 provide the parts outside the CDR3, is DVKVTQSSRYLVKRTGEKVFLECVQDMDHENMFWYRQDPGLGLRLIYFSYDVKMKEKGDIPEGYSVSREKKERFSLILESASTNQTSMYLCASGGTATYEQYFGPGTRLTVT.

The chain couples TRBV20-1 to TRBJ2-3, with a weak D call TRBD2 (5 bases). CDR1 is DFQATT, CDR2 SNEGSKA, per germline (reference sequence). The CDR3 totals 15 residues. V lost 6 bases to trimming and J lost 0 bases, with 16 bases between them. The CDR3 region is CSAPWRYPSTDTQYF. CDR3 sequence (DNA): TGCAGTGCCCCGTGGAGGTACCCCAGCACAGATACGCAGTATTTT.

This clonotype was detected ten times or more. One end of the junction fails to match germline, which may point to a read error. The chain is built from TRBV7-9 and TRBJ2-7, with a weak D call TRBD2 (6 bases). This CDR3 spans 14 amino acids. Germline loops: CDR1 SEHNR, CDR2 FQNEAQ (reference sequence). The CDR3 DNA sequence: TGCGCCAGCAGCTTAGGCGGGAACTCCTACGAGCAGTACTTC. It is translated as CASSLGGNSYEQYF.

This clonotype was seen ten or more times. The chain has TRBV29-1 and TRBJ1-1; possibly TRBD1 for D (6 bases). V dropped 6 bases and J dropped 1 base, with 12 bases sitting between them. CDR3 size: 13 residues. CDR1 SQVTM and CDR2 ANQGSEA come from the germline V gene. This CDR3 reads CSVPRTANTEAFF. CDR3 nucleotide sequence: TGCAGCGTCCCCAGGACAGCGAACACTGAAGCTTTCTTT. The full variable domain, completed using reference TRBV29-1 and TRBJ1-1, is SAVISQKPSRDICQRGTSLTIQCQVDSQVTMMFWYRQQPGQSLTLIATANQGSEATYESGFVIDKFPISRPNLTFSTLTVSNMSPEDSSIYLCSVPRTANTEAFFGQGTRLTVV.